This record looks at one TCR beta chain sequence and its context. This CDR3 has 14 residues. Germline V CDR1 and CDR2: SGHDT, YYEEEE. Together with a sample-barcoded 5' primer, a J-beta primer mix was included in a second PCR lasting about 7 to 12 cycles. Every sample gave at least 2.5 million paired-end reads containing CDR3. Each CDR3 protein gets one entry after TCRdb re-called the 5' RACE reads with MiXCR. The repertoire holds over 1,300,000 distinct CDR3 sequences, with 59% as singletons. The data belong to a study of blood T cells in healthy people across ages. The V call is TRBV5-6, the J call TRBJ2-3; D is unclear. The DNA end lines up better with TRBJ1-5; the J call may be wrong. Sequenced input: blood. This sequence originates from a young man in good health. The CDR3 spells CASIAGSRGDTQHF. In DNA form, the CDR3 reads TGTGCCAGCATCGCCGGCTCCCGTGGAGATACGCAGCATTTT.